Detailed here is one T cell receptor beta chain. The specificity of this receptor is unknown. No quality values exist for individual bases; no much larger clone is one base distant. PBMCs were isolated by Ficoll-Paque density gradient centrifugation. The data were taken from a study of T-cell memory formation after mild COVID-19 (dated by TCRdb to the early 2020s). For context, the study as a whole: Most TCR sequence clusters were specific to one of the two donors. In a couple of donors, T-cell clones that expanded and contracted after mild COVID-19 were followed by sequencing TCRalpha and TCRbeta repertoires longitudinally. The cohort comprised two young, previously healthy adult volunteers, one female and one male.

The paper's findings and limits, for the study overall: Contracting CD4+ clones were located mainly in the CM and EM memory subsets, whereas CD8+ clones were found to be enriched in EMRA. Balanced CD4/CD8 phenotypes were observed for clones contracting from day 15 to 85, whereas a bias towards CD4+ was observed for a second wave of clones expanding from day 15 to 37. Only two mild cases were covered by the study, and larger cohorts that include severe cases with pre-infection samples were considered necessary. The second-wave clones that peaked on day 37 were not confirmed to be SARS-CoV-2 specific. Some responding clones were detected in pre-infection memory, suggesting pre-existing cross-reactive memory T cells joined the SARS-CoV-2 response.

The instrument given in TCRdb is Illumina NovaSeq 6000. cDNA libraries for TCRalpha and TCRbeta were prepared by 5'RACE using constant-segment primers, with sample barcodes and unique molecular identifiers added. RNA was extracted from every sample with Trizol reagent. Library amplification was performed in two PCR steps, and a second sample barcode and Illumina TruSeq adapters were introduced in the second step. Libraries were sequenced on an Illumina NovaSeq with 2 x 150 bp paired-end reads. Under the source paper's analysis protocol: With migec v1.2.7, reads were demultiplexed and then collapsed into UMI-guided consensus sequences. Using mixcr v2.1.11, UMI consensuses were aligned to TRA and TRB V and J templates and then assembled into clonotypes. A clonotype was counted as expanded or contracted only if both edgeR and NoisET called the change significant, with noise models trained on biological replicates. For edgeR calls, the thresholds were a false discovery rate-adjusted p below 0.01 and a log2 fold-change of 1. As an exploratory analysis of dynamics, max-normalized trajectories of the 1000 most abundant clonotypes were examined with PCA combined with hierarchical clustering. The CD4 or CD8 phenotype of responding clones was assigned using the separately sequenced CD4+ and CD8+ repertoires. In TCRdb, the public reads were trimmed at Q25 with fastp and aligned with MiXCR, with productive beta chains retained. Every distinct CDR3 protein forms one entry, paired with its most common genes and DNA. TCRdb, not the authors, supplied the V and J calls. The sample yields some 330,000 distinct CDR3 sequences; 20% to 25% were counted once. Together, the top ten hold roughly an eighth of the sample.

Inclusive of the bounding cysteine and phenylalanine, the CDR3 is 14 residues long. Only CDR3 DNA remains: 42 bases, in frame from the first base. V is clipped by 5 bases and J by 6 bases, and the sequence between their germline boundaries is 13 bases long. As encoded in the germline V gene, CDR1 is SGHTA while CDR2 is FQGNSA. Sequencing was done on a sample of PBMCs or a T cell subset sorted from them (not recorded which). The sequence was obtained from an adult woman who had mild COVID-19 (a few samples of this study predate the infection). The sample titles of this study are shuffled in the database, so cell type and time point are left out; the donor was told from shared clones. The receptor chain draws on TRBV7-2 and TRBJ1-4, with the identity of the D gene unclear. The DNA sequence is given as TGTGCCAGCAGCACGATCCCCGGCTATGAAAAACTGTTTTTT. It codes for CASSTIPGYEKLFF.